This record covers a single TCR beta chain. Antigen unknown. Time point: persistent/refractory GD, antithyroid drugs over 5 years with positive TRAb. The TCR library used RNA extracted from PBMCs. Diagnosis followed American Thyroid Association guidelines for Graves' disease. Assembly of TCR beta libraries relied on iRepertoire HTBI primers together with Arm-PCR of CDR3 regions. A single record per CDR3 protein comes from TCRdb applying MiXCR to the multiplex PCR reads. Of approximately 470,000 distinct CDR3 sequences listed, roughly 20% are singletons. This entry belongs to a study of regulatory T cells in long-lasting Graves disease. The CDR3 sequence is 13 residues long. The germline gives CDR1 MNHEY, CDR2 SVGEGT. J lost 8 bases, V lost 10 bases, and 10 bases had no gene match. Study-wide findings and caveats: Persistent patients shared more public clonotypes (approximately 2,700) than newly diagnosed patients (around 1,000).

The material sequenced was peripheral blood mononuclear cells (PBMCs), taken when the disease was refractory, from a patient treated with antithyroid drugs. The gene calls are TRBV6-2 or TRBV6-3 and TRBJ2-2, with 7 nucleotides matching TRBD1. The receptor's source is a female donor with Graves disease. Here the CDR3 DNA reads TGTGCCACCAGACAGGGCTCTGCTGGGGAGCTGTTTTTT. Translation: CATRQGSAGELFF.